This passage covers 21 T cell receptor beta chains from one sample sequenced in a study of T cells after posttransplantation cyclophosphamide. The table came from immunoSEQ multiplex PCR; TCRdb's copy has only in-frame clones and leaves some out. The sample shows approximately 25,000 clones, none of them appearing just once. The source material was PBMCs. Receptors originate from a woman between 50 and 59 years old in good health, CMV-negative, and a related stem cell transplant donor.

This clone was detected ten times or more. The genes are TRBV19 and TRBJ1-5, with a tentative D call TRBD1 (5 bases). V gave up 4 bases and J gave up 1 base, with 14 bases separating them. CDR1 LNHDA and CDR2 SQIVND come from the germline V gene (reference sequence). This CDR3 region has 16 residues. This CDR3 is CASSRGQGGSNQPQHF. DNA for the CDR3: TGTGCCAGTAGTAGGGGCCAGGGTGGGAGCAATCAGCCCCAGCATTTT.

This clone was picked up many times. The chain is built from TRBV13 and TRBJ2-2; 8 bases agree with TRBD2. Germline CDR1 reads PRHDT; CDR2 reads FYEKMQ (reference sequence). This CDR3 has 17 residues. Trimming cost V 3 bases and J 0 bases; bases outside gene matches: 6. The CDR3 sequence is CASSFGSGVANTGELFF. In DNA form, the CDR3 reads TGTGCCAGCAGCTTTGGTAGCGGGGTGGCGAACACCGGGGAGCTGTTTTTT.

This clone appeared many times. The chain is built from TRBV9 and TRBJ2-2; D gene ambiguous. CDR3 length: 16 amino acids. CDR1 and CDR2 (germline): SGDLS, YYNGEE. The V gene lost 0 bases and the J gene lost 0 bases, with 9 bases spanning the gap. CDR3 DNA: TGTGCCAGCAGCGTAGTTGTGGGCCCGAACACCGGGGAGCTGTTTTTT. It is translated as CASSVVVGPNTGELFF.

This clone was recorded at least ten times. This chain joins TRBV7-8 and TRBJ2-7; the match to TRBD2 covers 8 bases. Germline V gene lookup returns CDR1 SGHVS and CDR2 FQNEAQ. This CDR3 has 16 amino acids. Trimming at V came to 2 bases and at J to 0 bases, leaving 6 bases not matched to a gene. CDR3 residues: CASSLQTSGGSYEQYF. The CDR3 region has the DNA TGTGCCAGCAGCTTACAAACTAGCGGAGGCTCCTACGAGCAGTACTTC.

This clone was found many times. The genes are TRBV18 and TRBJ2-3, with TRBD2 matching over 12 bases. The CDR3 length is 16 residues. Trimming at V came to 5 bases and at J to 2 bases, leaving 5 bases not matched to a gene. Germline lookup yields CDR1 KGHSH and CDR2 LQKENI. CDR3 nucleotide sequence: TGTGCCAGCTCAGGGAGGACTAGCGGGAACACAGATACGCAGTATTTT. Translated, it gives CASSGRTSGNTDTQYF.

This clone was recorded at least ten times. This chain joins TRBV27 and TRBJ2-1; 7 bases align to TRBD2. V trimming: 1 base; J trimming: 8 bases; junction bases outside the gene matches: 5. Germline V gives CDR1 MNHEY, CDR2 SMNVEV (reference sequence). The CDR3 covers 14 residues. In nucleotides, the CDR3 is TGTGCCAGCAGTTTATTAGCGGGCTGGGATGAGCAGTTCTTC. It specifies CASSLLAGWDEQFF.

This clone was counted at least ten times. The J gene is TRBJ1-2, the V gene TRBV7-2; no firm D call. Trimming pared 5 bases from V and 4 bases from J, leaving 11 bases between. The CDR3 consists of 13 residues. Germline V gene sequence: CDR1 SGHTA, CDR2 FQGNSA. CDR3 nucleotides: TGTGCCAGCAGCACCCTAACCTCCTATGGCTACACCTTC. This sequence encodes CASSTLTSYGYTF.

This clone has at least ten counts. J is TRBJ2-1 and V is TRBV14, with a possible D match to TRBD2 (5 bases). The CDR3 is 13 amino acids. Trimming stripped 4 bases from V and 7 bases from J, with 11 bases between. The germline CDR1 and CDR2 sequences are SGHDN and FVKESK. In nucleotides, the CDR3 is TGTGCCAGCAGCCGGGGTAGAGGGAATGAGCAGTTCTTC. It translates to CASSRGRGNEQFF.

Ten or more counts support this clone. This sequence joins TRBV4-3 and TRBJ2-3, with D unclear. Trimming removed 0 bases from V and 8 bases from J, with 9 bases in between. This CDR3 region has 13 residues. Germline CDR1 reads LGHNA; CDR2 reads YSLEER. The CDR3 spells CASSQDYAGTQYF. In DNA, the CDR3 is TGCGCCAGCAGCCAAGATTATGCAGGTACGCAGTATTTT.

This clone was observed many times. The chain links TRBV7-9 to TRBJ2-5, with D possibly matching TRBD1 (5 bases). The CDR3 totals 15 residues. V lost 4 bases, J lost 4 bases, and 16 bases lay in between. Germline CDR1 SEHNR, CDR2 FQNEAQ (reference sequence). This CDR3 is CASSSPRQRGETQYF. Written as DNA, the CDR3 is TGTGCCAGCAGCTCGCCTCGACAGAGAGGAGAGACCCAGTACTTC.

This clone was observed many times. The chain couples TRBV5-6 to TRBJ1-3; D may be TRBD1 (6 bases). With 0 bases removed from V and 4 bases from J, the gap between germline ends came to 14 bases. The CDR3 has 16 amino acids. Germline CDR1 SGHDT, CDR2 YYEEEE. DNA of the CDR3: TGTGCCAGCAGCTTGGGACAGGTTCTCTCCGGAAACACCATATATTTT. Its translation is CASSLGQVLSGNTIYF.

In this sample, this clone turned up many times. This chain links TRBV27 with TRBJ2-2, with 11 bases matching TRBD1. The germline V gene has CDR1 MNHEY and CDR2 SMNVEV (reference sequence). Trimming took 2 bases from V and 4 from J; bases not matched to a gene: 3. The CDR3 consists of 16 residues. The CDR3 DNA is TGTGCCAGCAGTTTAAAAGGGACAGGGGGCACCGGGGAGCTGTTTTTT. It is translated as CASSLKGTGGTGELFF.

This clone was counted at least ten times. The chain is built from TRBV4-3 and TRBJ2-2; TRBD1 is a possible D gene (6 bases). In germline, CDR1 is LGHNA, CDR2 YSLEER. CDR3 size: 14 residues. The V end lost 6 bases, the J end lost 6 bases, and 14 bases lay between the germline ends. The CDR3, as DNA: TGCGCCAGCAGAGACGAACAGGGATCCGGGGAGCTGTTTTTT. Its protein product is CASRDEQGSGELFF.

This clone was counted at least ten times. The gene calls are TRBV5-7 and TRBJ1-4; possibly TRBD1 for D (5 bases). TRBV5-7 counts as an open reading frame of uncertain function. V shed 2 bases and J shed 4 bases, with 12 bases lying between them. CDR3 length equals 15 residues. The CDR3 region is CASSFESGLNEKLFF. The CDR3 DNA reads TGTGCCAGCAGCTTTGAATCGGGACTTAATGAAAAACTGTTTTTT.

This clone has at least ten counts. The chain joins TRBV7-2 to TRBJ1-1; perhaps TRBD1 as D (5 bases). Germline assignment: CDR1 SGHTA and CDR2 FQGNSA. This CDR3 is built from 12 residues. V gave up 5 bases and J gave up 8 bases, with 12 bases separating them. CDR3 sequence (DNA): TGTGCCAGCAGCCGTTCCAACAGGGAAGCTTTCTTT. Amino acid sequence: CASSRSNREAFF.

This clone was counted ten times or more. The genes are TRBV6-1 and TRBJ2-7; perhaps TRBD1 as D (6 bases). Deletions cut 1 base from V and 4 bases from J, with 11 bases between. Germline CDR1 reads MNHNS; CDR2 reads SASEGT. This CDR3 region has 14 residues. The CDR3: CASSEDRVKYEQYF. CDR3 in DNA: TGTGCCAGCAGTGAAGACAGGGTCAAGTACGAGCAGTACTTC.

This clone was counted many times. The V and J genes are TRBV11-2 and TRBJ2-5, with 7 bases fitting TRBD1. The length of the CDR3 is 15 residues. Trimming cost V 5 bases and J 3 bases; bases outside gene matches: 9. Germline V gives CDR1 SGHAT, CDR2 FQNNGV. As DNA, the CDR3 is TGTGCCAGCAGCCTATTCCGGGACAGAGAAGAGACCCAGTACTTC. The encoded protein is CASSLFRDREETQYF.

This clone has ten or more counts. The V and J genes are TRBV7-2 and TRBJ1-1; D not certain. Germline V gives CDR1 SGHTA, CDR2 FQGNSA. Trimming cost V 3 bases and J 11 bases, with 10 bases left between them. The CDR3 spans 11 residues. This chain's CDR3 is CASSLRGWAFF. The CDR3 bases are TGTGCCAGCAGCTTGCGGGGTTGGGCTTTCTTT.

This clone was observed many times. Other nucleotide sequences in the sample specify the same CDR3. The gene calls are TRBV10-3 and TRBJ1-2, with 9 bases aligning to TRBD1. The CDR3 is made up of 16 amino acids. Germline values: CDR1 ENHRY, CDR2 SYGVKD. The V and J ends lost 7 bases and 4 bases, in that order; junction bases with no gene match: 13. DNA of the CDR3: TGTGCCATCACCCCGGGACAGGGAGGGATTAGCTATGGCTACACCTTC. Translation gives CAITPGQGGISYGYTF.

This clone was seen repeatedly, ten times or more. The chain couples TRBV4-3 to TRBJ1-1, with 7 bases fitting TRBD1. CDR1 is LGHNA, CDR2 YSLEER, per germline. Trimming took 0 bases from V and 3 from J; bases not matched to a gene: 7. This CDR3 has 16 amino acids. The CDR3 nucleotides are TGCGCCAGCAGCCAAGAGGTAGGGGGCTCATACACTGAAGCTTTCTTT. This encodes CASSQEVGGSYTEAFF.

This clone was picked up many times. The rearrangement uses TRBV6-1 and TRBJ1-2; no clear D gene. Germline values: CDR1 MNHNS, CDR2 SASEGT. Trimming took off 7 bases at V and 4 bases at J, with 10 bases between the two ends. This CDR3 is built from 12 residues. The DNA of the CDR3 is TGTGCCAGCATATCGGAGGGCTATGGCTACACCTTC. Protein product: CASISEGYGYTF.